A single sample gave rise to the 30 T cell receptor beta chains below, sequenced in a study of CD8 T cell repertoires and HIV-1 epitope variants. Only in-frame clones appear in the TCRdb table, and some are missing; sequencing was by immunoSEQ multiplex PCR. Altogether tens of thousands of clones are present, roughly four fifths being singletons, with the ten largest covering roughly 25%. Sequencing was carried out using uncultured baseline CD8+ T cells from peripheral blood mononuclear cells (PBMCs). Every receptor here comes from a male donor with HIV.

The genes are TRBV5-4 and TRBJ2-7, with TRBD1 identical over 7 bases. The V gene end was trimmed by 2 bases and the J gene end by 2 bases; junction bases not matched to a gene: 10. Germline V lookup: CDR1 SGHNT, CDR2 YYREEE (reference sequence). CDR3 length equals 16 residues. CDR3 DNA: TGTGCCAGCAGCTTCGATCCGGGACAGCACGCCTACGAGCAGTACTTC. Its protein is CASSFDPGQHAYEQYF.

The chain has TRBV28 and TRBJ2-3; D may correspond to TRBD1 or TRBD2 (5 bases each). The ends were cut back, 6 bases at V and 5 bases at J, with 15 bases in the middle. The CDR3 contains 14 residues. From germline, CDR1 is MDHEN and CDR2 SYDVKM. The DNA for the CDR3 is TGTGCCAGCAGCCAACCGGGACGCGGAGATACGCAGTATTTT. Translation gives CASSQPGRGDTQYF.

The V gene is TRBV28, the J gene TRBJ2-3, with D perhaps matching TRBD1 (6 bases). Germline CDR1 and CDR2: MDHEN and SYDVKM. Trimming shortened V by 1 base and J by 4 bases, and 12 bases separated the two germline ends. CDR3 size: 15 residues. The CDR3 region is CASSLLAQGPDTQYF. CDR3 coding DNA: TGTGCCAGCAGTTTATTGGCACAGGGCCCAGATACGCAGTATTTT.

The chain combines TRBV9 with TRBJ2-7, with 10 bases identical to TRBD2. Germline-derived CDR1 and CDR2 are SGDLS and YYNGEE. V lost 4 bases to trimming and J lost 9 bases; unmatched junction nucleotides: 7. The CDR3 has 13 amino acids. For the CDR3, the DNA is TGTGCCAGCAGCACCCAAGCGGGAGGGGCGCAGTACTTC. Protein: CASSTQAGGAQYF.

This clone came up a few times. V is TRBV4-2 and J is TRBJ1-6; 8 nucleotides agree with TRBD1. The CDR3 consists of 17 residues. From germline, CDR1 is LGHNA and CDR2 YNFKEQ. V was pared by 6 bases and J by 8 bases, with 15 bases of the junction left unmatched. The CDR3 nucleotides are TGTGCCAGCAGTCGGACCTCTGACAGGGGTGGATATTCACCCCTCCACTTT. It codes for CASSRTSDRGGYSPLHF.

The chain combines TRBV6-1 with TRBJ1-1; D remains unclear. The CDR3 spans 13 residues. Trimming left V 3 bases short and J 3 bases short, with 8 bases between. Germline-derived CDR1 and CDR2 are MNHNS and SASEGT. As DNA, the CDR3 is TGTGCCAGCAGTGAGGACGGATACACTGAAGCTTTCTTT. Its translation: CASSEDGYTEAFF.

The CDR3 DNA reads as TGTGCCAGCAGTTTGGGAGGGACAAGATTGTACGAGCAGTACTTC. Protein product: CASSLGGTRLYEQYF. The V call is TRBV28, the J call TRBJ2-7, with a tentative D call TRBD2 (7 bases). Trimming pared 3 bases from V and 4 bases from J, leaving 16 bases between. The CDR3 contains 15 residues. Germline loops: CDR1 MDHEN, CDR2 SYDVKM.

The chain is built from TRBV29-1 and TRBJ1-1; the D is unclear. Germline lookup yields CDR1 SQVTM and CDR2 ANQGSEA. Trimming shortened V by 4 bases and J by 11 bases, and 11 bases separated the two germline ends. The CDR3 sequence is 10 residues long. DNA of the CDR3: TGCAGCGTTGTTTATTTCGACGCTTTCTTT. Protein product: CSVVYFDAFF.

V gene TRBV10-3 combines with J gene TRBJ1-1; 8 positions match TRBD1. The germline CDR1 and CDR2 sequences are ENHRY and SYGVKD. CDR3 length: 14 residues. V lost 6 bases to trimming and J lost 0 bases; unmatched junction nucleotides: 3. The CDR3 loop reads CAIRAQGVNTEAFF. CDR3 in DNA: TGTGCCATCAGGGCACAGGGGGTGAACACTGAAGCTTTCTTT.

The J gene is TRBJ1-2, the V gene TRBV6-5; D gene ambiguous. V was cut by 2 bases and J by 8 bases, with 9 bases left in between. Germline CDR1 is MNHEY and CDR2 is SVGAGI. The CDR3 is 12 residues long. The CDR3 nucleotides read TGTGCCAGCAGTTACCGGTCCGGGGGCTACACCTTC. This translates into CASSYRSGGYTF.

The CDR3: CASSRQGWSGYTF. The DNA of the CDR3 is TGTGCCAGCAGTCGACAGGGGTGGAGTGGCTACACCTTC. This chain links TRBV28 with TRBJ1-2; 8 bases are a match to TRBD1. CDR3 length: 13 amino acids. Trimming removed 5 bases from V and 7 bases from J; junction bases left unmatched: 6. Germline lookup yields CDR1 MDHEN and CDR2 SYDVKM.

This rearrangement joins TRBV5-1 to TRBJ2-3; D tentatively reads TRBD1 or TRBD2 (5 bases each). Trimming left V 2 bases short and J 6 bases short, with 13 bases between. The CDR3 sequence is 14 residues long. Germline values: CDR1 SGHRS, CDR2 YFSETQ. The CDR3 nucleotides read TGCGCCAGCAGCTTAGGTCCCAGGGAGGATACGCAGTATTTT. Encoded protein: CASSLGPREDTQYF. The whole variable domain, remainder taken from reference TRBV5-1 and TRBJ2-3, is KAGVTQTPRYLIKTRGQQVTLSCSPISGHRSVSWYQQTPGQGLQFLFEYFSETQRNKGNFPGRFSGRQFSNSRSEMNVSTLELGDSALYLCASSLGPREDTQYFGPGTRLTVL.

CDR3 residues: CASSESSNQPQHF. CDR3 bases: TGTGCCAGCAGTGAAAGTAGCAATCAGCCCCAGCATTTT. The V and J genes are TRBV28 and TRBJ1-5; no firm D call. V lost 5 bases and J lost 0, with 5 bases in between. Germline CDR1 reads MDHEN; CDR2 reads SYDVKM. The CDR3 sequence is 13 residues long.

J is TRBJ1-1 and V is TRBV5-5, with TRBD1 matching 7 bases. V dropped 6 bases and J dropped 9; count of bases not matched to a gene: 11. Germline V lookup: CDR1 SGHKS, CDR2 YYEKEE (reference sequence). CDR3 length: 13 residues. CDR3 coding DNA: TGTGCCAGCACCCTAGGAGGGGGCGACCAAGCTTTCTTT. This translates into CASTLGGGDQAFF.

J is TRBJ2-2 and V is TRBV11-3; D perhaps matches TRBD1 (6 bases). Per the germline V gene, CDR1 is SGHNT and CDR2 is YENEEA. Trimming removed 2 bases from V and 5 bases from J, with 12 bases in between. This CDR3 comprises 15 residues. CDR3 in amino acids: CASSLRGGATGELFF. CDR3 in DNA: TGTGCCAGCAGCTTAAGAGGGGGAGCAACCGGGGAGCTGTTTTTT. The whole variable domain, remainder taken from reference TRBV11-3 and TRBJ2-2, is EAGVVQSPRYKIIEKKQPVAFWCNPISGHNTLYWYLQNLGQGPELLIRYENEEAVDDSQLPKDRFSAERLKGVDSTLKIQPAELGDSAVYLCASSLRGGATGELFFGEGSRLTVL.

V usage is TRBV5-1 and J usage is TRBJ2-7; 13 bases map to TRBD2. J was trimmed by 1 base and V by 0 bases; bases with no gene match: 10. The germline gives CDR1 SGHRS, CDR2 YFSETQ. This CDR3 is built from 19 residues. The CDR3 loop is CASSLGPTSGRTSSYEQYF. Written as DNA, the CDR3 is TGCGCCAGCAGCTTGGGTCCGACTAGCGGGAGGACAAGTTCCTACGAGCAGTACTTC. Filled out from reference TRBV5-1 and TRBJ2-7, the complete variable domain reads KAGVTQTPRYLIKTRGQQVTLSCSPISGHRSVSWYQQTPGQGLQFLFEYFSETQRNKGNFPGRFSGRQFSNSRSEMNVSTLELGDSALYLCASSLGPTSGRTSSYEQYFGPGTRLTVT.

This sequence joins TRBV30 and TRBJ1-2; D unresolved. CDR3 length: 14 residues. Trimming took off 2 bases at V and 5 bases at J, with 15 bases between the two ends. The V gene's germline CDR1 is GTSNPN and CDR2 SVGIG (reference sequence). The CDR3 coding sequence is TGTGCCTGGAGTATGGGCGGAGGCCTGTATGGCTACACCTTC. Amino acids: CAWSMGGGLYGYTF.

This chain uses TRBV7-2 with TRBJ1-1; weak D call: TRBD1 (5 bases). Trimming cost V 0 bases and J 0 bases, with 11 bases left between them. Germline V gene lookup returns CDR1 SGHTA and CDR2 FQGNSA. The CDR3 has 16 amino acids. The chain's CDR3 is CASSLAGGAVNTEAFF. DNA for the CDR3: TGTGCCAGCAGCTTAGCTGGCGGGGCGGTGAACACTGAAGCTTTCTTT.

This chain links TRBV5-1 with TRBJ2-6; the D gene could be TRBD1 or TRBD2 (5 bases each). The V gene lost 4 bases and the J gene lost 4 bases, with 18 bases spanning the gap. Germline-derived CDR1 and CDR2 are SGHRS and YFSETQ. The CDR3 extends over 17 amino acids. In DNA, the CDR3 is TGCGCCAGCAGCGGGGGTTGGGCTTCCGCGGGGGCCAACGTCCTGACTTTC. Amino acids: CASSGGWASAGANVLTF.

This sequence joins TRBV6-6 and TRBJ1-2, with no clear D. This CDR3 region has 14 residues. Germline CDR1 MNHNY, CDR2 SVGAGI (reference sequence). V lost 5 bases and J lost 2, with 12 bases in between. This CDR3 reads CASSLTPGNYGYTF. CDR3 bases: TGTGCCAGCAGTCTCACGCCCGGGAACTATGGCTACACCTTC.

This chain joins TRBV28 and TRBJ2-6; 8 bases are a match to TRBD1. After removal of 5 bases from V and 0 bases from J, the junction contained 9 bases not matched to a gene. The CDR3 is made up of 18 amino acids. The germline gives CDR1 MDHEN, CDR2 SYDVKM. The CDR3 DNA is TGTGCCAGCAGTCCTCCGGGACAGGCCCCCTCTGGGGCCAACGTCCTGACTTTC. Residues: CASSPPGQAPSGANVLTF.

In DNA form, the CDR3 reads TGTGCCAGCAGCGTAGGTGAGCTGGGCACAGATACGCAGTATTTT. Translating it yields CASSVGELGTDTQYF. The J gene is TRBJ2-3, the V gene TRBV9; no firm D call. V was pared by 0 bases and J by 1 base, with 9 bases between. The CDR3 has 15 amino acids. Germline CDR1 and CDR2: SGDLS and YYNGEE.

The chain employs TRBV6-5 and TRBJ1-2; 10 positions agree with TRBD1. The CDR3 contains 15 residues. Trimming at V came to 0 bases and at J to 6 bases, leaving 4 bases not matched to a gene. The germline gives CDR1 MNHEY, CDR2 SVGAGI. In DNA, the CDR3 is TGTGCCAGCAGTTACTCGGGACAGGGGTTCAATGGCTACACCTTC. It translates to CASSYSGQGFNGYTF.

CDR3 DNA: TGTGCCAGCAGTTTCAGGGGCAAACTCTCCTACGAGCAGTACTTC. Translation gives CASSFRGKLSYEQYF. The chain has TRBV28 and TRBJ2-7; a weak D match, TRBD1 (6 bases). The CDR3 extends over 15 amino acids. The germline V gene encodes CDR1 MDHEN and CDR2 SYDVKM. V lost 3 bases and J lost 0, with 12 bases in between.

The V and J genes are TRBV11-3 and TRBJ2-2; TRBD1 matches at 9 bases. CDR1 SGHNT and CDR2 YENEEA come from the germline V gene. The V and J ends lost 3 bases and 7 bases, in that order; junction bases with no gene match: 3. The length of the CDR3 is 14 residues. CDR3 bases: TGTGCCAGCAGCTTCGGGGACAGGGACGGGGAGCTGTTTTTT. It codes for CASSFGDRDGELFF.

The chain uses TRBV28 and TRBJ2-5, with D unresolved. CDR1 and CDR2 from the germline V gene are MDHEN and SYDVKM. The CDR3 is 12 residues long. Trimming pared 3 bases from V and 9 bases from J, leaving 11 bases between. The CDR3 nucleotides are TGTGCCAGCAGTTTCCCCAGACGGGCCCAGTACTTC. Its translation is CASSFPRRAQYF. The full variable domain, rest sourced from reference TRBV28 and TRBJ2-5, is DVKVTQSSRYLVKRTGEKVFLECVQDMDHENMFWYRQDPGLGLRLIYFSYDVKMKEKGDIPEGYSVSREKKERFSLILESASTNQTSMYLCASSFPRRAQYFGPGTRLLVL.

This chain joins TRBV7-8 and TRBJ1-5; no reliable D call. CDR3 length: 13 amino acids. Germline CDR1 SGHVS, CDR2 FQNEAQ. Trimming took off 3 bases at V and 5 bases at J, with 8 bases between the two ends. Here the CDR3 reads CASSFWPDQPQHF. The CDR3 DNA reads TGTGCCAGCAGCTTCTGGCCTGATCAGCCCCAGCATTTT.

The table lists this clone with a few counts. The V and J genes are TRBV5-1 and TRBJ1-2; 7 bases are shared with TRBD1. Germline V gives CDR1 SGHRS, CDR2 YFSETQ. V lost 4 bases and J lost 4; bases outside the gene matches: 16. The CDR3 contains 17 residues. The CDR3 here is CASSAVPQGNTGYGYTF. The DNA for the CDR3 is TGCGCCAGCAGCGCAGTGCCACAGGGGAATACTGGCTATGGCTACACCTTC.

The chain employs TRBV9 and TRBJ1-2, with TRBD1 matching over 11 bases. The J segment lost 5 bases and the V segment lost 3 bases, leaving 9 bases of the junction unmatched. The CDR3 has 16 amino acids. Per germline, CDR1 SGDLS and CDR2 YYNGEE. CDR3 in DNA: TGTGCCAGCAGCGGAGGACAGGGGGCGATATGGTATGGCTACACCTTC. It yields the protein CASSGGQGAIWYGYTF. The complete variable domain, with remaining parts taken from reference TRBV9 and TRBJ1-2, reads DSGVTQTPKHLITATGQRVTLRCSPRSGDLSVYWYQQSLDQGLQFLIQYYNGEERAKGNILERFSAQQFPDLHSELNLSSLELGDSALYFCASSGGQGAIWYGYTFGSGTRLTVV.

The rearrangement joins TRBV9 to TRBJ1-1, with D maybe TRBD1 (5 bases). Germline lookup yields CDR1 SGDLS and CDR2 YYNGEE. The CDR3 is 15 amino acids. V was shortened by 4 bases and J by 1 base, with 14 bases between the two germline ends. The CDR3 here is CASSLLGGGNTEAFF. CDR3 DNA: TGTGCCAGCAGCTTGCTAGGTGGGGGGAACACTGAAGCTTTCTTT.